This TCR beta chain is drawn from a study of OX40 agonist ivuxolimab in advanced cancers. Study-level information: Patients enrolled in dose escalation were diagnosed with hepatocellular carcinoma, melanoma, renal cell or head and neck cancer.

Of note for this clone: No antigen is known for it.

The study, taken as a whole, reports: At doses 0.1 to 3.0 mg/kg, CD4+ and CD8+ clones expanded.

This table comes from immunoSEQ multiplex PCR, and its TCRdb copy is limited to in-frame clones, with some not included. The data contain approximately 60,000 clones, more than 80% of them singletons. The CDR3 spans 16 residues. The V and J ends lost 4 bases and 7 bases, in that order; junction bases with no gene match: 14. Germline CDR1 reads SGHNT; CDR2 reads YYREEE (reference sequence). The sequencing here drew on CD4+ or CD8+ T cells sorted from blood, taken in a trial of the OX40 agonist ivuxolimab. The chain links TRBV5-4 to TRBJ2-5; 9 positions match TRBD2. This sequence originates from an adult with an advanced solid tumor such as melanoma, head and neck, liver or kidney cancer. CDR3 sequence reads: CASSPWAGGPLGTQYF. The CDR3 region has the DNA TGTGCCAGCAGCCCTTGGGCGGGAGGGCCTCTCGGGACCCAGTACTTC.